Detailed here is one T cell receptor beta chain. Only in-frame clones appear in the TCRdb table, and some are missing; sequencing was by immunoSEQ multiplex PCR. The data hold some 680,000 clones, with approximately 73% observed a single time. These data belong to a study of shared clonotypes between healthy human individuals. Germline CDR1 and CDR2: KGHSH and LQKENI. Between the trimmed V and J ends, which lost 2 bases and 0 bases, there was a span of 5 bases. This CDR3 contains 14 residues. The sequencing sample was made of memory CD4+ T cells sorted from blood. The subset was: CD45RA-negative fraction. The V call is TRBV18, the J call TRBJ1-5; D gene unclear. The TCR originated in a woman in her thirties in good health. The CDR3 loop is CASSPINSNQPQHF. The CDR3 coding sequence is TGTGCCAGCTCACCAATCAATAGCAATCAGCCCCAGCATTTT.